A selection of T cell receptor beta chains follows, all from one sample in a study of CD8+ T cells in alopecia areata. Sequenced by immunoSEQ multiplex PCR; TCRdb stores in-frame clones only, minus some. The data show 98,000 or so clones, roughly 64% seen once. The sample consisted of CD8+ T cells sorted from blood. The source of these receptors is a human donor in good health. Each CDR3 is given with its conserved first and last residue. Each record gives: D gene, clone size, J gene, V gene, CDR3 length, CDR3 DNA, CDR3 protein. The D gene is left open where the match is weak. Not every row has a clone size; where given, it reads once, few, many or a size class.

d_gene: -
abundance: -
j_gene: TRBJ1-1
v_gene: TRBV7-2
len: 16
CDR3nt: TGTGCCAGCAGCTTAAAAGGGCCAGCGGGTAACACTGAAGCTTTCTTT
CDR3aa: CASSLKGPAGNTEAFF

d_gene: -
abundance: -
j_gene: TRBJ1-2
v_gene: TRBV27
len: 16
CDR3nt: TGTGCCAGCAGTTTATATTACGGGACACACGACTATGGCTACACCTTC
CDR3aa: CASSLYYGTHDYGYTF

d_gene: -
abundance: -
j_gene: TRBJ1-5
v_gene: TRBV10-2
len: 15
CDR3nt: TGCGCCAGCTCAGAGGCGGGGGACATAGATCAGCCCCAGCATTTT
CDR3aa: CASSEAGDIDQPQHF

d_gene: -
abundance: -
j_gene: TRBJ1-5
v_gene: TRBV30
len: 14
CDR3nt: TGTGCCTGGCGCCAGGGTGTTGGCAATCAGCCCCAGCATTTT
CDR3aa: CAWRQGVGNQPQHF

d_gene: -
abundance: -
j_gene: TRBJ2-3
v_gene: TRBV27
len: 13
CDR3nt: TGTGCCAGCAGGGACGTGGGCACAGATACGCAGTATTTT
CDR3aa: CASRDVGTDTQYF

d_gene: -
abundance: -
j_gene: TRBJ1-1
v_gene: TRBV30
len: 13
CDR3nt: TGTGCCTGGGGCACGGGGGGAGGCACTGAAGCTTTCTTT
CDR3aa: CAWGTGGGTEAFF

d_gene: -
abundance: -
j_gene: TRBJ2-7
v_gene: TRBV7-3
len: 13
CDR3nt: TGTGCCAGCAGCTTGTTATGGTCCTACGAGCAGTACTTC
CDR3aa: CASSLLWSYEQYF

d_gene: -
abundance: -
j_gene: TRBJ2-3
v_gene: TRBV5-4
len: 16
CDR3nt: TGTGCCAGCAGCTTGACCCCTACCCTGCGTGCAGATACGCAGTATTTT
CDR3aa: CASSLTPTLRADTQYF

d_gene: TRBD1
abundance: -
j_gene: TRBJ2-7
v_gene: TRBV6-1
len: 15
CDR3nt: TGTGCCAGCAGTCCAACCGGGACAGGGTTCTACGAGCAGTACTTC
CDR3aa: CASSPTGTGFYEQYF

d_gene: -
abundance: -
j_gene: TRBJ1-1
v_gene: TRBV5-4
len: 12
CDR3nt: TGTGCCAGCAGCTCCGGGAACACTGAAGCTTTCTTT
CDR3aa: CASSSGNTEAFF

d_gene: -
abundance: -
j_gene: TRBJ1-6
v_gene: TRBV5-6
len: 12
CDR3nt: TGTGCCAGCAGCGCTACTAATTCACCCCTCCACTTT
CDR3aa: CASSATNSPLHF

d_gene: -
abundance: -
j_gene: TRBJ1-1
v_gene: TRBV30
len: 12
CDR3nt: TGTGCCTGGAGTGTACGGGCAGCCGAAGCTTTCTTT
CDR3aa: CAWSVRAAEAFF

d_gene: -
abundance: -
j_gene: TRBJ2-7
v_gene: TRBV2
len: 13
CDR3nt: TGTGCCAGCACTCCCTTCGACGGGTACGAGCAGTACTTC
CDR3aa: CASTPFDGYEQYF

d_gene: -
abundance: -
j_gene: TRBJ2-1
v_gene: TRBV15
len: 15
CDR3nt: TGTGCCACCAGCCCGCGGGACAGTTGGGGCAATGAGCAGTTCTTC
CDR3aa: CATSPRDSWGNEQFF

d_gene: -
abundance: -
j_gene: TRBJ1-6
v_gene: TRBV4-3
len: 15
CDR3nt: TGCGCCAGCAGCCAAGACGGCGGGGACAATTCACCCCTCCACTTT
CDR3aa: CASSQDGGDNSPLHF

d_gene: -
abundance: -
j_gene: TRBJ2-2
v_gene: TRBV28
len: 15
CDR3nt: TGTGCCAGCAGTTTGTCCGGACTTAACACCGGGGAGCTGTTTTTT
CDR3aa: CASSLSGLNTGELFF

d_gene: TRBD1
abundance: -
j_gene: TRBJ2-7
v_gene: TRBV27
len: 15
CDR3nt: TGTGCCAGCAGTTGGGGACAGGGGGCTCGCTACGAGCAGTACTTC
CDR3aa: CASSWGQGARYEQYF

d_gene: -
abundance: once
j_gene: TRBJ1-6
v_gene: TRBV6-5
len: 11
CDR3nt: TGTGCCAGCTGGGACATTTCACCCCTCCACTTT
CDR3aa: CASWDISPLHF

d_gene: -
abundance: once
j_gene: TRBJ2-1
v_gene: TRBV29-1
len: 13
CDR3nt: TGCAGCGTTGGCGGGGCGGGGGCCACTGAGCAGTTCTTC
CDR3aa: CSVGGAGATEQFF

d_gene: -
abundance: -
j_gene: TRBJ2-2
v_gene: TRBV29-1
len: 12
CDR3nt: TGCAGCGTTACCAGGGAAACCGGGGAGCTGTTTTTT
CDR3aa: CSVTRETGELFF

d_gene: -
abundance: -
j_gene: TRBJ2-7
v_gene: TRBV10-3
len: 15
CDR3nt: TGTGCCATCAGTGAGCCCAACGACGGAACGTACGAGCAGTACTTC
CDR3aa: CAISEPNDGTYEQYF

d_gene: TRBD2
abundance: -
j_gene: TRBJ2-3
v_gene: TRBV6-4
len: 15
CDR3nt: TGTGCCAGCAAGGAGCGGGGGTATAGCACAGATACGCAGTATTTT
CDR3aa: CASKERGYSTDTQYF

d_gene: -
abundance: few
j_gene: TRBJ1-1
v_gene: TRBV30
len: 14
CDR3nt: TGTGCCTGGGACACAGGGACACCTGGAATTGGAGCTTTCTTT
CDR3aa: CAWDTGTPGIGAFF

d_gene: -
abundance: -
j_gene: TRBJ1-1
v_gene: TRBV7-7
len: 15
CDR3nt: TGTGCTAGCAGAATGACAGCTACTATGAACACTGAAGCTTTCTTT
CDR3aa: CASRMTATMNTEAFF

d_gene: TRBD2
abundance: -
j_gene: TRBJ2-7
v_gene: TRBV7-2
len: 16
CDR3nt: TGTGCCAGCAGCCGTCGTTCGGGGGGAAGCTCCTACGAGCAGTACTTC
CDR3aa: CASSRRSGGSSYEQYF

d_gene: TRBD1
abundance: -
j_gene: TRBJ1-2
v_gene: TRBV18
len: 15
CDR3nt: TGTGCCAGCTCACCGCTGAGACAGGGAATCTATGGCTACACCTTC
CDR3aa: CASSPLRQGIYGYTF

d_gene: -
abundance: -
j_gene: TRBJ1-2
v_gene: TRBV6-5
len: 15
CDR3nt: TGTGCCAGCAGTTACTCGAGATCAGGGGCCTATGGCTACACCTTC
CDR3aa: CASSYSRSGAYGYTF

d_gene: -
abundance: -
j_gene: TRBJ2-7
v_gene: TRBV5-6
len: 13
CDR3nt: TGTGCCAGCAGCTTAGGATCCGGGTACGAGCAGTACTTC
CDR3aa: CASSLGSGYEQYF

d_gene: -
abundance: -
j_gene: TRBJ1-4
v_gene: TRBV15
len: 17
CDR3nt: TGTGCCACCAGCCCCAGGCGGGGGGGCGCGGTTAATGAAAAACTGTTTTTT
CDR3aa: CATSPRRGGAVNEKLFF

d_gene: -
abundance: many
j_gene: TRBJ2-7
v_gene: TRBV11-2
len: 16
CDR3nt: TGTGCCAGCAGCCAAGTCACGCAGGGGCCGGCCTACGAGCAGTACTTC
CDR3aa: CASSQVTQGPAYEQYF

d_gene: -
abundance: few
j_gene: TRBJ2-3
v_gene: TRBV27
len: 15
CDR3nt: TGTGCCAGCAGAGCCGTGGGTAAGGGCACAGATACGCAGTATTTT
CDR3aa: CASRAVGKGTDTQYF

d_gene: -
abundance: -
j_gene: TRBJ1-1
v_gene: TRBV19
len: 14
CDR3nt: TGTGCCAGTAGTATCGACGGAGGGAATACTGAAGCTTTCTTT
CDR3aa: CASSIDGGNTEAFF

d_gene: TRBD1
abundance: -
j_gene: TRBJ1-2
v_gene: TRBV10-3
len: 15
CDR3nt: TGTGCCATCAGTGATGTGGACAGGCAAAACTATGGCTACACCTTC
CDR3aa: CAISDVDRQNYGYTF

d_gene: -
abundance: -
j_gene: TRBJ1-1
v_gene: TRBV29-1
len: 14
CDR3nt: TGCAGCGTTGAAGCTGCAACCAGGGGCACTGAAGCTTTCTTT
CDR3aa: CSVEAATRGTEAFF

d_gene: TRBD1
abundance: -
j_gene: TRBJ2-2
v_gene: TRBV4-2
len: 15
CDR3nt: TGTGCCAGCAGCCGCCGGGGACAGCTTACCGGGGAGCTGTTTTTT
CDR3aa: CASSRRGQLTGELFF

d_gene: TRBD1
abundance: -
j_gene: TRBJ2-1
v_gene: TRBV7-9
len: 15
CDR3nt: TGTGCCAGCAGCCCGGGACAGGGTCTCTACAATGAGCAGTTCTTC
CDR3aa: CASSPGQGLYNEQFF

d_gene: TRBD2
abundance: few
j_gene: TRBJ2-7
v_gene: TRBV13
len: 16
CDR3nt: TGTGCCAGCAGCTTAGGGGGACTAGCGGGGAACTACGAGCAGTACTTC
CDR3aa: CASSLGGLAGNYEQYF

d_gene: -
abundance: -
j_gene: TRBJ1-5
v_gene: TRBV5-6
len: 15
CDR3nt: TGTGCCAGCGAAAAGCGGACAGCTACTAATCAGCCCCAGCATTTT
CDR3aa: CASEKRTATNQPQHF

d_gene: -
abundance: few
j_gene: TRBJ2-1
v_gene: TRBV7-3
len: 18
CDR3nt: TGTGCCAGCAGCTACGAAATCAATCCCGGGGAATCCTACAATGAGCAGTTCTTC
CDR3aa: CASSYEINPGESYNEQFF

d_gene: -
abundance: -
j_gene: TRBJ1-4
v_gene: TRBV7-9
len: 13
CDR3nt: TGTGCCAGCAGGGCAGCCTCAAATGAAAAACTGTTTTTT
CDR3aa: CASRAASNEKLFF

d_gene: TRBD2
abundance: -
j_gene: TRBJ2-2
v_gene: TRBV6-5
len: 16
CDR3nt: TGTGCCAGCAGTTACTCGAGCCTAGCGGTCACCGGGGAGCTGTTTTTT
CDR3aa: CASSYSSLAVTGELFF

d_gene: -
abundance: -
j_gene: TRBJ2-2
v_gene: TRBV30
len: 13
CDR3nt: TGTGCCTGGAGTGTGGGAGTTACCGGGGAGCTGTTTTTT
CDR3aa: CAWSVGVTGELFF

d_gene: -
abundance: few
j_gene: TRBJ2-7
v_gene: TRBV5-1
len: 13
CDR3nt: TGCGCCAGCAGCCCATCCCCGGCCTACGAGCAGTACTTC
CDR3aa: CASSPSPAYEQYF

d_gene: -
abundance: -
j_gene: TRBJ2-5
v_gene: TRBV5-6
len: 13
CDR3nt: TGTGCCAGCAGCGGGAATCCCCAAGAGACCCAGTACTTC
CDR3aa: CASSGNPQETQYF

d_gene: -
abundance: -
j_gene: TRBJ2-1
v_gene: TRBV2
len: 16
CDR3nt: TGTGCCAGCAGTGACCCCCGACAGGTGCCCCGCCATGAGCAGTTCTTC
CDR3aa: CASSDPRQVPRHEQFF

d_gene: -
abundance: -
j_gene: TRBJ2-2
v_gene: TRBV29-1
len: 12
CDR3nt: TGCAGCGTCACAGGGTCTAGCGGGGAGCTGTTTTTT
CDR3aa: CSVTGSSGELFF